These 26 T cell receptor beta chains were all obtained from the same sample, sequenced in a study of lymphopenia after photon versus proton radiotherapy. Here immunoSEQ multiplex PCR was the method, and the copy in TCRdb shows in-frame clones only, minus some. The table has approximately 58,000 clones, about four fifths seen once; the top ten hold 29%. Here the sequenced sample was peripheral blood, taken from a patient treated with photon-based radiotherapy. The receptors derive from a man aged 50 to 60 with gastric cancer.

The chain uses TRBV27 and TRBJ2-5, with D perhaps TRBD1 or TRBD2 (5 bases each). Germline V gives CDR1 MNHEY, CDR2 SMNVEV (reference sequence). V lost 4 bases to trimming and J lost 11 bases, with 14 bases between them. The CDR3 runs 12 residues. The CDR3 bases are TGTGCCAGCAGTTCCTTCAGGGACCGTCAGTACTTC. It is translated as CASSSFRDRQYF.

The rearrangement links TRBV6-6 to TRBJ2-2; D ambiguous. V was cut by 2 bases and J by 2 bases, with 12 bases left in between. CDR1 is MNHNY, CDR2 SVGAGI, per germline (reference sequence). This CDR3 comprises 16 residues. The CDR3 reads CASSYERRTNTGELFF. Here the CDR3 DNA reads TGTGCCAGCAGTTACGAAAGGCGGACCAACACCGGGGAGCTGTTTTTT.

The chain has TRBV4-1 and TRBJ2-3, with D maybe TRBD2 (5 bases). V was clipped by 4 bases and J by 3 bases, with 14 bases between them. CDR3 length: 15 residues. From germline, CDR1 is MGHRA and CDR2 YSYEKL. The CDR3, as DNA: TGCGCCAGCAGCCCACTAGGTTTGGGAACAGATACGCAGTATTTT. Its translation: CASSPLGLGTDTQYF.

The J gene is TRBJ2-1, the V gene TRBV19; 9 bases match TRBD2. CDR1 and CDR2 (germline): LNHDA, SQIVND (reference sequence). The V gene end was trimmed by 4 bases and the J gene end by 6 bases; junction bases not matched to a gene: 13. The CDR3 sequence is 17 residues long. The CDR3 sequence is CASSTLSAGGTVNEQFF. The CDR3 region has the DNA TGTGCCAGTAGTACTCTCTCAGCGGGAGGCACTGTCAATGAGCAGTTCTTC.

This chain links TRBV29-1 with TRBJ2-1; D perhaps matches TRBD2 (6 bases). The CDR3 extends over 15 amino acids. V dropped 4 bases and J dropped 3 bases, with 16 bases sitting between them. CDR1 SQVTM and CDR2 ANQGSEA come from the germline V gene. The CDR3 sequence: CSVVGSSRNYNEQFF. CDR3 in DNA: TGCAGCGTTGTCGGGAGCAGTCGAAACTACAATGAGCAGTTCTTC.

V is TRBV5-1 and J is TRBJ1-1, with D possibly matching TRBD1 (6 bases). Per the germline V gene, CDR1 is SGHRS and CDR2 is YFSETQ. V was cut by 4 bases and J by 0 bases, with 13 bases left in between. CDR3 length: 15 amino acids. CDR3 amino acids: CASSMGHAMNTEAFF. The DNA for the CDR3 is TGCGCCAGCAGCATGGGACACGCAATGAACACTGAAGCTTTCTTT.

The V gene is TRBV28, the J gene TRBJ2-7; D is unclear. The CDR3 consists of 14 residues. CDR1 and CDR2 from the germline V gene are MDHEN and SYDVKM. The V end lost 7 bases, the J end lost 3 bases, and 16 bases lay between the germline ends. CDR3 in DNA: TGTGCCAGCATTCCACATAATTATAACTACGAGCAGTACTTC. Translation gives CASIPHNYNYEQYF.

The V gene is TRBV5-1, the J gene TRBJ1-4, with D possibly matching TRBD1 (6 bases). Per germline, CDR1 SGHRS and CDR2 YFSETQ. Deletions cut 2 bases from V and 6 bases from J, with 11 bases between. The CDR3 extends over 14 amino acids. The CDR3 region is CASSFGQLYEKLFF. CDR3 nucleotide sequence: TGCGCCAGCAGCTTTGGACAGTTATATGAAAAACTGTTTTTT. Based on the CDR3 plus reference TRBV5-1 and TRBJ1-4, the full variable domain is KAGVTQTPRYLIKTRGQQVTLSCSPISGHRSVSWYQQTPGQGLQFLFEYFSETQRNKGNFPGRFSGRQFSNSRSEMNVSTLELGDSALYLCASSFGQLYEKLFFGSGTQLSVL.

The rearrangement uses TRBV11-2 and TRBJ2-4, with a tentative D call TRBD1 (6 bases). Germline V gene sequence: CDR1 SGHAT, CDR2 FQNNGV. This CDR3 is built from 16 residues. Trimming cost V 5 bases and J 0 bases, with 14 bases left between them. CDR3 in amino acids: CASSPTGGLAKNIQYF. CDR3 DNA sequence: TGTGCCAGCAGCCCGACAGGTGGCCTAGCCAAAAACATTCAGTACTTC.

This clone was recorded only once. The chain uses TRBV10-1 and TRBJ2-1, with 10 bases fitting TRBD1. This CDR3 is built from 15 residues. The J segment lost 2 bases and the V segment lost 6 bases, leaving 4 bases of the junction unmatched. CDR1 and CDR2 from the germline V gene are WNHNN and SYGVQD (reference sequence). The CDR3 DNA reads TGCGCCAGCAGCGGGGACAGGGGACCCTACAATGAGCAGTTCTTC. The encoded protein is CASSGDRGPYNEQFF.

J is TRBJ2-1 and V is TRBV7-2, with D perhaps TRBD1 (5 bases). Looked up from germline, CDR1 is SGHTA and CDR2 is FQGNSA. The CDR3 totals 17 residues. Trimming removed 1 base at V and 0 bases at J, with 13 bases between. CDR3 in DNA: TGTGCCAGCAGCTTAGTGGGGCTGTACGACTCCTACAATGAGCAGTTCTTC. Amino acids: CASSLVGLYDSYNEQFF. Complete variable domain (other parts from reference TRBV7-2 and TRBJ2-1): GAGVSQSPSNKVTEKGKDVELRCDPISGHTALYWYRQSLGQGLEFLIYFQGNSAPDKSGLPSDRFSAERTGGSVSTLTIQRTQQEDSAVYLCASSLVGLYDSYNEQFFGPGTRLTVL.

Only a few counts were recorded for this clone. V and J are TRBV28 and TRBJ2-1; D may be TRBD2 (5 bases). CDR1 is MDHEN, CDR2 SYDVKM, per germline. Trimming took off 5 bases at V and 6 bases at J, with 20 bases between the two ends. The CDR3 is made up of 16 amino acids. CDR3 sequence reads: CASSTLLWRTSNEQFF. Here the CDR3 DNA reads TGTGCCAGCAGTACCCTCCTTTGGAGGACCAGCAATGAGCAGTTCTTC.

The chain joins TRBV9 to TRBJ2-7; 9 bases are shared with TRBD1. The V gene end was trimmed by 3 bases and the J gene end by 4 bases; junction bases not matched to a gene: 8. Germline CDR1 reads SGDLS; CDR2 reads YYNGEE. The CDR3 is 15 amino acids. The CDR3 coding sequence is TGTGCCAGCAGCGAGACCCTCGGGACAGGGTACGAGCAGTACTTC. Translated: CASSETLGTGYEQYF.

This rearrangement joins TRBV11-2 to TRBJ1-1, with a tentative D call TRBD1 (6 bases). This CDR3 has 12 amino acids. The germline V and J ends were trimmed by 2 bases and 7 bases, with 8 bases remaining between them. Germline-derived CDR1 and CDR2 are SGHAT and FQNNGV. CDR3 sequence: CASSLRGDEAFF. Here the CDR3 DNA reads TGTGCCAGCAGCTTAAGGGGGGATGAAGCTTTCTTT.

This rearrangement joins TRBV5-4 to TRBJ2-1, with no clear D. The germline CDR1 and CDR2 sequences are SGHNT and YYREEE (reference sequence). CDR3 size: 9 residues. Trimming stripped 3 bases from V and 12 bases from J, with 4 bases between. CDR3 DNA: TGTGCCAGCAGCTCCGGGCAGTTCTTC. Its translation: CASSSGQFF.

J is TRBJ2-1 and V is TRBV7-8; 10 bases match TRBD2. The CDR3 sequence is 17 residues long. The germline V gene has CDR1 SGHVS and CDR2 FQNEAQ. With 6 bases clipped from V and 0 bases from J, the junction kept 8 bases outside the gene matches. DNA for the CDR3: TGTGCCAGCAGGCCGGGACTAGCGCGACGCTCCTACAATGAGCAGTTCTTC. Protein sequence: CASRPGLARRSYNEQFF. The whole variable domain, remainder taken from reference TRBV7-8 and TRBJ2-1, is GAGVSQSPRYKVAKRGQDVALRCDPISGHVSLFWYQQALGQGPEFLTYFQNEAQLDKSGLPSDRFFAERPEGSVSTLKIQRTQQEDSAVYLCASRPGLARRSYNEQFFGPGTRLTVL.

This clone was recorded once. The chain recombines TRBV6-4 with TRBJ2-3; D is possibly TRBD1 or TRBD2 (5 bases each). V was shortened by 5 bases and J by 0 bases, with 6 bases between the two germline ends. CDR3 length: 13 residues. Per the germline V gene, CDR1 is MRHNA and CDR2 is SNTAGT. CDR3 amino acids: CASSRDSTDTQYF. CDR3 coding DNA: TGTGCCAGCAGTCGGGACAGCACAGATACGCAGTATTTT.

V is TRBV30 and J is TRBJ2-1, with 8 bases matching TRBD2. The CDR3 consists of 15 residues. V lost 0 bases, J lost 4 bases, and 5 bases stayed unmatched. The germline V gene has CDR1 GTSNPN and CDR2 SVGIG (reference sequence). The CDR3 here is CAWSVTSGAYNEQFF. The CDR3 DNA sequence: TGTGCCTGGAGTGTAACTAGCGGAGCGTACAATGAGCAGTTCTTC.

The V gene is TRBV13, the J gene TRBJ2-7; D unclear. The CDR3 runs to 15 residues. With 5 bases removed from V and 0 bases from J, the gap between germline ends came to 14 bases. Germline CDR1 and CDR2: PRHDT and FYEKMQ (reference sequence). This chain's CDR3 is CASSLQGTLSYEQYF. CDR3 sequence (DNA): TGTGCCAGCAGCCTCCAAGGCACCCTCTCCTACGAGCAGTACTTC.

The chain has TRBV14 and TRBJ1-4, with D possibly matching TRBD1 (5 bases). The germline V gene encodes CDR1 SGHDN and CDR2 FVKESK. The CDR3 length is 15 residues. Between the trimmed V and J ends, which lost 0 bases and 5 bases, there was a span of 10 bases. The CDR3 DNA is TGTGCCAGCAGCCAAGACAGGGCGAGGAATGAAAAACTGTTTTTT. This encodes CASSQDRARNEKLFF.

The chain couples TRBV6-6 to TRBJ1-3; D unclear. Trimming stripped 0 bases from V and 8 bases from J, with 11 bases between. CDR3 length: 14 amino acids. CDR1 MNHNY and CDR2 SVGAGI come from the germline V gene (reference sequence). CDR3 amino acids: CASSYSGRADTIYF. The CDR3 DNA is TGTGCCAGCAGTTACTCTGGTAGGGCGGACACCATATATTTT.

The J gene is TRBJ2-3, the V gene TRBV4-1, with 9 nucleotides matching TRBD2. CDR1 MGHRA and CDR2 YSYEKL come from the germline V gene. The CDR3 consists of 15 residues. V shed 3 bases, J shed 7 bases, and the junction held 8 bases outside the gene matches. This CDR3 is CASSQDGTSQHTQYF. CDR3 nucleotides: TGCGCCAGCAGCCAGGACGGGACTAGCCAACATACGCAGTATTTT.

The sample holds one count of this clone. The rearrangement links TRBV18 to TRBJ1-2; D may be TRBD1 (6 bases). Germline lookup yields CDR1 KGHSH and CDR2 LQKENI. Between the trimmed V and J ends, which lost 1 base and 4 bases, there was a span of 19 bases. The CDR3 is 17 amino acids. The DNA of the CDR3 is TGTGCCAGCTCACCACTCCAGGGGAAAGGGGCCCGCTATGGCTACACCTTC. Translated: CASSPLQGKGARYGYTF.

The chain employs TRBV19 and TRBJ2-2; TRBD1 aligns across 10 bases. V trimming: 5 bases; J trimming: 9 bases; junction bases outside the gene matches: 9. The CDR3 extends over 15 amino acids. CDR1 and CDR2 from the germline V gene are LNHDA and SQIVND (reference sequence). The CDR3 is CASSLPGQGKWELFF. The CDR3, as DNA: TGTGCCAGTAGTTTACCGGGACAGGGGAAGTGGGAGCTGTTTTTT.

This rearrangement joins TRBV7-7 to TRBJ2-7; 9 nucleotides match TRBD1. Per the germline V gene, CDR1 is SSHAT and CDR2 is FNYEAQ (reference sequence). The CDR3 contains 15 residues. Losses at the gene ends were 4 bases for V and 4 bases for J; bases not matched to a gene: 8. The CDR3 coding sequence is TGTGCCAGCAGCTCCAATCCGGGACAGGGATACGAGCAGTACTTC. Translation: CASSSNPGQGYEQYF.

V gene TRBV5-8 combines with J gene TRBJ1-4; TRBD1 agrees at 8 bases. The CDR3 is made up of 18 amino acids. V trimming: 3 bases; J trimming: 1 base; junction bases outside the gene matches: 11. Germline V gene lookup returns CDR1 SGHTS and CDR2 YDEGEE. In DNA form, the CDR3 reads TGTGCCAGCAGCTCGGACAGGGAGATTTCCGAAACTAATGAAAAACTGTTTTTT. Its protein is CASSSDREISETNEKLFF.